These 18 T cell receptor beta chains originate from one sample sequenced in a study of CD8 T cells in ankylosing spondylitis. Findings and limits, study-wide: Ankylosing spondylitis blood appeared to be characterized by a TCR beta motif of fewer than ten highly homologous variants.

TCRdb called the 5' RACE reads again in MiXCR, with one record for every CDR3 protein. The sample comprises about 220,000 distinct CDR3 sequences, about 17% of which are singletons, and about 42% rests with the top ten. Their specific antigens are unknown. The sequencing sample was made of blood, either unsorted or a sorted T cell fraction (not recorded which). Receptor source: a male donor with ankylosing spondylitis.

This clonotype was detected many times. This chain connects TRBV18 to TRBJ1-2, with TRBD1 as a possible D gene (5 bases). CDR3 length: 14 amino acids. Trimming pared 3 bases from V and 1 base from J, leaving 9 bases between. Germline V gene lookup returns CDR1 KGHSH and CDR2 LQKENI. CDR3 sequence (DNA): TGTGCCAGCTCACCCACTGGGGGTAACTATGGCTACACCTTC. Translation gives CASSPTGGNYGYTF.

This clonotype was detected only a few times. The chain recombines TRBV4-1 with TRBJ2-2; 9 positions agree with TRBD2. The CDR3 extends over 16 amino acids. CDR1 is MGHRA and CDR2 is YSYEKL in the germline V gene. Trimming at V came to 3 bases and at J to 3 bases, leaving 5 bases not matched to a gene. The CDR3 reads CASSQSRTSDTGELFF. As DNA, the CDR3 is TGCGCCAGCAGCCAGTCACGGACTAGCGACACCGGGGAGCTGTTTTTT.

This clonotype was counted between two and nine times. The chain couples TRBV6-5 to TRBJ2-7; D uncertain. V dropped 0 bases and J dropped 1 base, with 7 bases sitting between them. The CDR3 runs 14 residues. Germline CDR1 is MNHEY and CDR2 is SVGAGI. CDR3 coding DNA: TGTGCCAGCAGTTACTCGGAAAGATCCTACGAGCAGTACTTC. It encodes CASSYSERSYEQYF.

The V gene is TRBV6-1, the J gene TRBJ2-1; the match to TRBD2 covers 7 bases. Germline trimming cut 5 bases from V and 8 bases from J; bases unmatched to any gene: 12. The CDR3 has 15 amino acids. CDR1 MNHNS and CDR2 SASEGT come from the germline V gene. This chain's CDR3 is CASSQPASGIDEQFF. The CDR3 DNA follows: TGTGCCAGCAGTCAACCGGCTAGCGGAATTGATGAGCAGTTCTTC.

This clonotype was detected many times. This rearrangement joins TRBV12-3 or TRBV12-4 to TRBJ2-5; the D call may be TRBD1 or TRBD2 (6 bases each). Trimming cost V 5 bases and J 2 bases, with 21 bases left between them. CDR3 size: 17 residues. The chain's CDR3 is CASSTIGGTRGQETQYF. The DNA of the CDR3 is TGTGCCAGCAGTACTATCGGCGGGACAAGGGGACAAGAGACCCAGTACTTC.

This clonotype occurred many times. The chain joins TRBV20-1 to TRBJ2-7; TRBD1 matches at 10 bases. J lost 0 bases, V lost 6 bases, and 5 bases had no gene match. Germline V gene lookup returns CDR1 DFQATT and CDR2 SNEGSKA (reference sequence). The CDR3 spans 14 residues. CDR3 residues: CSAPTGGDSYEQYF. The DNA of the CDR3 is TGCAGTGCCCCGACAGGGGGCGACTCCTACGAGCAGTACTTC.

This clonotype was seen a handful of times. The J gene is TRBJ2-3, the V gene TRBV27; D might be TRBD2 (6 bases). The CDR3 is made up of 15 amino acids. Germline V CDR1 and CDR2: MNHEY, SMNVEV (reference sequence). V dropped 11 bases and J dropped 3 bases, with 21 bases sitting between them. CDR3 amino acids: CAPSLSSGGTDTQYF. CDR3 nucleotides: TGTGCCCCCAGTTTATCGTCCGGGGGTACAGATACGCAGTATTTT.

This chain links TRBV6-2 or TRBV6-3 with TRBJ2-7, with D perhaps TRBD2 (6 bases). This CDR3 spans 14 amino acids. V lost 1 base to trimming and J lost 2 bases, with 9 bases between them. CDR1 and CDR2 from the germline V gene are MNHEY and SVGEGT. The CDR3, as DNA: TGTGCCAGCAGTTACTATGCGGGAACCTACGAGCAGTACTTC. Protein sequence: CASSYYAGTYEQYF.

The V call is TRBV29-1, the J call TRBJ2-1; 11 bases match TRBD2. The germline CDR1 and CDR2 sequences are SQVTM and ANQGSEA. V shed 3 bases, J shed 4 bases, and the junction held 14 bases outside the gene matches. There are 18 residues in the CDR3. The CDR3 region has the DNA TGCAGCGTTGAGTTCGGTATGGGTAGCGGGAGGGGGTACAATGAGCAGTTCTTC. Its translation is CSVEFGMGSGRGYNEQFF.

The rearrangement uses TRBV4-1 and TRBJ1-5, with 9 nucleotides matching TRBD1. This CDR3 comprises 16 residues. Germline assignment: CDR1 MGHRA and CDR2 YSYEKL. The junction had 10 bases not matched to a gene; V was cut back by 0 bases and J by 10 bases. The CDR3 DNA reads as TGCGCCAGCAGCCAAGAAGTACAGGGGGCGATTCATCCCCAGCATTTT. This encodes CASSQEVQGAIHPQHF.

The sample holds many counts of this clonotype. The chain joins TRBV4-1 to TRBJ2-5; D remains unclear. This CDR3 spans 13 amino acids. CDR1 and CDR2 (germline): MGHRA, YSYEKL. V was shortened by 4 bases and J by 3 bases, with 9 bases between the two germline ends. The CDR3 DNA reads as TGCGCCAGCAGCCCCCCAGCCGAAGAGACCCAGTACTTC. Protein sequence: CASSPPAEETQYF.

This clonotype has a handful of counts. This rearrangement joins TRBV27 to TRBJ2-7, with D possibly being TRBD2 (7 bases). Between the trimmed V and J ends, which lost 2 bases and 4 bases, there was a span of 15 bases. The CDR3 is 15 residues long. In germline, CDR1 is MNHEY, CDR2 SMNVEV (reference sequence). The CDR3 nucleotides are TGTGCCAGCAGTTTAATTGGGGGGGCGTTATACGAGCAGTACTTC. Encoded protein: CASSLIGGALYEQYF.

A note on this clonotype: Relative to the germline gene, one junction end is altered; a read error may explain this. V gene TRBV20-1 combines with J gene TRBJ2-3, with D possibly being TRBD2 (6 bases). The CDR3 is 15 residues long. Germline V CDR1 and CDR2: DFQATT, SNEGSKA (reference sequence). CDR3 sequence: CSAPQKKTSTDTQFF. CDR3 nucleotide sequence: TGCAGTGCCCCACAAAAGAAAACTAGCACAGATACGCAGTTTTTT.

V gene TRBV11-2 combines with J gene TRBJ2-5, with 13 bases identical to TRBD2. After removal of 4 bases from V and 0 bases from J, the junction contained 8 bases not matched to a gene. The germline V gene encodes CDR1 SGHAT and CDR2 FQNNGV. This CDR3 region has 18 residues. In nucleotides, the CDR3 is TGTGCCAGCAGCTCCCCCTCGGGACTAGCGGGGAACCAAGAGACCCAGTACTTC. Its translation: CASSSPSGLAGNQETQYF.

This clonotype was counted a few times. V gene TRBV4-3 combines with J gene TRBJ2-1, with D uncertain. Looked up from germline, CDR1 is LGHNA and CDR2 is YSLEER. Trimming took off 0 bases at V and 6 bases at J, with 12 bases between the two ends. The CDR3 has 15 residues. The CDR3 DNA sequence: TGCGCCAGCAGCCAAGATAGGTTGGGCCCCAATGAGCAGTTCTTC. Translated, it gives CASSQDRLGPNEQFF.

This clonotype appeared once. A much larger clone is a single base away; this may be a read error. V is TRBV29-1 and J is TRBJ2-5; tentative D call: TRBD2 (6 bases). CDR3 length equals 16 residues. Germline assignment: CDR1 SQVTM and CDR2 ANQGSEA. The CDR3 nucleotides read TGCAGCGTTGAAGTGTGGGACTCGAAACGGGAAGAGACCCTGTACTTC. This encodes CSVEVWDSKREETLYF.

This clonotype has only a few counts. The chain's CDR3 is CASSPRGGAEAFF. The CDR3 coding sequence is TGTGCCAGCAGTCCCCGGGGAGGAGCCGAAGCTTTCTTT. This chain joins TRBV27 and TRBJ1-1; no reliable D call. The CDR3 has 13 amino acids. Germline CDR1 is MNHEY and CDR2 is SMNVEV (reference sequence). Trimming removed 5 bases from V and 8 bases from J, with 15 bases in between.

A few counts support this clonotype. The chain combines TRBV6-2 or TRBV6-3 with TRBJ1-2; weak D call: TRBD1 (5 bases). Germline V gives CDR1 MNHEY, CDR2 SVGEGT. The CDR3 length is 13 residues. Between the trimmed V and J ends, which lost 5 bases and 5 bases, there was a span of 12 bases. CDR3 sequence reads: CASSDDRVYGYTF. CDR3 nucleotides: TGTGCCAGCAGTGACGACAGAGTGTATGGCTACACCTTC.